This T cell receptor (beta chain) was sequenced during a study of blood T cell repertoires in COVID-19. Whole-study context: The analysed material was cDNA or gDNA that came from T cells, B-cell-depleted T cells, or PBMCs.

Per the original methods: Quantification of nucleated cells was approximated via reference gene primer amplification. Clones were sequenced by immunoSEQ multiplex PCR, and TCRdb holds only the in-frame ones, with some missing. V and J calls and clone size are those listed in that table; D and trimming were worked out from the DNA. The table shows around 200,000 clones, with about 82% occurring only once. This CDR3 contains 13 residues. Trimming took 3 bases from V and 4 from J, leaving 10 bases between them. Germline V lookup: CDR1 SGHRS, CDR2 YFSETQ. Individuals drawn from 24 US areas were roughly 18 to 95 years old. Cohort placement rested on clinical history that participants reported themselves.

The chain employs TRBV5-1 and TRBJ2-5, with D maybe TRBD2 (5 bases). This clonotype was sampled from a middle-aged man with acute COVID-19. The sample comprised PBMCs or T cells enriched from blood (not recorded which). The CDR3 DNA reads TGCGCCAGCAGCTCTAGCTTGACAGAGACCCAGTACTTC. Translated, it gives CASSSSLTETQYF.